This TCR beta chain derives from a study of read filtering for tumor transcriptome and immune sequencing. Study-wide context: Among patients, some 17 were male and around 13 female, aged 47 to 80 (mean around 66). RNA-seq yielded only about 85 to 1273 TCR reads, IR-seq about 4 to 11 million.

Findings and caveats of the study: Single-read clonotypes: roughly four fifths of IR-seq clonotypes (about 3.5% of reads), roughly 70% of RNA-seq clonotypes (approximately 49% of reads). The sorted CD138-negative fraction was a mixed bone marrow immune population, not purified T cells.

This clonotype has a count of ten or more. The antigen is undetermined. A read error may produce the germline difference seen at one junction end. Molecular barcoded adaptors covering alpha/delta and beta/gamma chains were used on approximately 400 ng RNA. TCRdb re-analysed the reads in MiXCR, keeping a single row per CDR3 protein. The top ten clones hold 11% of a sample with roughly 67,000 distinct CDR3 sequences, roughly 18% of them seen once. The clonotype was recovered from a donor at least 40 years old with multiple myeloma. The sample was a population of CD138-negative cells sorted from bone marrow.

CDR3 nucleotides: TGTGCCAGTAGCTTAGCGGATCCCTACGAGCAGTACTTC. Amino acids: CASSLADPYEQYF. The chain couples TRBV7-9 to TRBJ2-7; D is possibly TRBD2 (6 bases). The germline gives CDR1 SEHNR, CDR2 FQNEAQ (reference sequence). This CDR3 comprises 13 residues.